The 20 T cell receptor beta chains listed next were all sequenced from one sample in a study of blood T cell repertoires in COVID-19. This table comes from immunoSEQ multiplex PCR, and its TCRdb copy is limited to in-frame clones, with some not included. The sample shows 130,000 to 150,000 clones, 80% of them seen only once. Specimen: peripheral blood. These receptors all stem from a man in his sixties or seventies who had recovered from COVID-19.

The chain uses TRBV10-1 and TRBJ2-3; TRBD2 agrees at 8 bases. The CDR3 spans 14 residues. J gave up 6 bases and V 0 bases, and 2 bases lay outside the gene matches. CDR1 WNHNN and CDR2 SYGVQD come from the germline V gene (reference sequence). CDR3 coding DNA: TGCGCCAGCAGTGAGTCTGCTAGCGGGGATACGCAGTATTTT. This encodes CASSESASGDTQYF.

The chain carries TRBV6-5 and TRBJ2-5; tentatively, D is TRBD1 (6 bases). Trimming left V 6 bases short and J 2 bases short, with 10 bases between. The CDR3 is 13 residues long. Germline V gene data show CDR1 as MNHEY and CDR2 as SVGAGI. CDR3 in amino acids: CASSRRGQETQYF. For the CDR3, the DNA is TGTGCCAGCAGCCGTAGGGGGCAAGAGACCCAGTACTTC.

The chain employs TRBV11-3 and TRBJ2-2, with D possibly being TRBD2 (6 bases). V shed 1 base and J shed 7 bases, with 10 bases lying between them. Germline values: CDR1 SGHNT, CDR2 YENEEA. The CDR3 totals 14 residues. As DNA, the CDR3 is TGTGCCAGCAGCTTAGTTGCGGGGATCGGGGAGCTGTTTTTT. Residues: CASSLVAGIGELFF.

This chain links TRBV24-1 with TRBJ2-3; maybe TRBD1 (5 bases). CDR1 and CDR2 (germline): KGHDR, SFDVKD. Between the trimmed V and J ends, which lost 4 bases and 6 bases, there was a span of 16 bases. This CDR3 has 15 amino acids. CDR3 sequence reads: CATSDQSGASDTQYF. CDR3 sequence (DNA): TGTGCCACCAGTGACCAGTCTGGGGCCTCGGATACGCAGTATTTT.

This chain links TRBV5-5 with TRBJ1-2; D possibly corresponds to TRBD1 (5 bases). Germline CDR1 reads SGHKS; CDR2 reads YYEKEE (reference sequence). The CDR3 runs 16 residues. V lost 4 bases, J lost 3 bases, and 19 bases lay in between. DNA of the CDR3: TGTGCCAGCAGCCCTGACGTGAGCGGGGCTGACTATGGCTACACCTTC. Protein product: CASSPDVSGADYGYTF.

This clone appeared a few times. The chain uses TRBV11-2 and TRBJ2-3; unclear D gene. Germline assignment: CDR1 SGHAT and CDR2 FQNNGV. V lost 5 bases and J 3 bases, leaving 9 bases between the germline ends. CDR3 size: 13 residues. The CDR3 nucleotides read TGTGCCAGCAGCCAGATGCTTACAGATACGCAGTATTTT. Protein product: CASSQMLTDTQYF.

The rearrangement uses TRBV2 and TRBJ2-5, with 7 bases lining up with TRBD1. Per germline, CDR1 SNHLY and CDR2 FYNNEI. After removal of 6 bases from V and 3 bases from J, the junction contained 7 bases not matched to a gene. CDR3 length equals 14 residues. CDR3 coding DNA: TGTGCCAGCAGCCAAGGACAGGATAAAGAGACCCAGTACTTC. Its translation: CASSQGQDKETQYF.

This clone appeared a single time. The chain employs TRBV4-1 and TRBJ1-1; D might be TRBD1 (6 bases). Per germline, CDR1 MGHRA and CDR2 YSYEKL. Trimming left V 4 bases short and J 1 base short, with 19 bases between. The CDR3 covers 17 residues. CDR3 residues: CASSPFTTGGGNTEAFF. The CDR3 coding sequence is TGCGCCAGCAGCCCATTTACGACGGGAGGGGGGAACACTGAAGCTTTCTTT.

The V and J genes are TRBV5-1 and TRBJ2-1; 8 bases match TRBD2. The CDR3 is 14 residues long. CDR1 and CDR2 (germline): SGHRS, YFSETQ. V shed 3 bases and J 10 bases; nucleotides not matched to a gene: 9. CDR3 amino acids: CASSWGSGRGEQFF. DNA for the CDR3: TGCGCCAGCAGCTGGGGGAGCGGGAGAGGGGAGCAGTTCTTC. The full variable domain, completed using reference TRBV5-1 and TRBJ2-1, is KAGVTQTPRYLIKTRGQQVTLSCSPISGHRSVSWYQQTPGQGLQFLFEYFSETQRNKGNFPGRFSGRQFSNSRSEMNVSTLELGDSALYLCASSWGSGRGEQFFGPGTRLTVL.

This rearrangement joins TRBV9 to TRBJ2-1; D not resolved. In germline, CDR1 is SGDLS, CDR2 YYNGEE. The germline V and J ends were trimmed by 3 bases and 4 bases, with 17 bases remaining between them. The CDR3 contains 16 residues. CDR3 residues: CASSEETYALYNEQFF. The CDR3 region has the DNA TGTGCCAGCAGCGAAGAAACTTATGCCCTTTACAATGAGCAGTTCTTC.

The gene calls are TRBV6-5 and TRBJ2-7; TRBD1 agrees at 7 bases. Germline lookup yields CDR1 MNHEY and CDR2 SVGAGI. The CDR3 runs 14 residues. Trimming at V came to 4 bases and at J to 3 bases, leaving 6 bases not matched to a gene. The CDR3 region is CASSSDTGDYEQYF. The CDR3 DNA reads as TGTGCCAGCAGTTCGGATACAGGGGACTACGAGCAGTACTTC.

V gene TRBV6-5 combines with J gene TRBJ1-1, with D possibly being TRBD1 (6 bases). The CDR3 has 15 amino acids. Germline CDR1 MNHEY, CDR2 SVGAGI. V was trimmed by 10 bases and J by 1 base, leaving 19 bases between them. The CDR3 is CATIGDTAANTEAFF. The CDR3 bases are TGTGCCACGATCGGGGACACGGCGGCGAACACTGAAGCTTTCTTT.

The gene calls are TRBV5-4 and TRBJ2-5; 8 bases fit TRBD2. V gave up 4 bases and J gave up 1 base; unmatched junction bases: 3. The CDR3 is 14 amino acids. In germline, CDR1 is SGHNT, CDR2 YYREEE (reference sequence). This CDR3 reads CASSPGLGQETQYF. The DNA for the CDR3 is TGTGCCAGCAGCCCGGGACTAGGCCAAGAGACCCAGTACTTC.

The chain links TRBV19 to TRBJ2-5, with D perhaps TRBD2 (5 bases). Germline CDR1 is LNHDA and CDR2 is SQIVND (reference sequence). There are 14 residues in the CDR3. The ends were cut back, 3 bases at V and 2 bases at J, with 10 bases in the middle. For the CDR3, the DNA is TGTGCCAGTAGTATGGGTAGGACTCAAGAGACCCAGTACTTC. Protein product: CASSMGRTQETQYF.

The rearrangement uses TRBV6-5 and TRBJ2-7; TRBD2 matches 8 bases. Per the germline V gene, CDR1 is MNHEY and CDR2 is SVGAGI. The V segment lost 2 bases and the J segment 3 bases; nucleotides outside the gene matches: 3. CDR3 length: 14 amino acids. As DNA, the CDR3 is TGTGCCAGCAGTTACGTAGCGGGGAGCTACGAGCAGTACTTC. This encodes CASSYVAGSYEQYF.

This clone was seen only once. The chain employs TRBV27 and TRBJ2-7; the D is unclear. Germline V CDR1 and CDR2: MNHEY, SMNVEV (reference sequence). The CDR3 totals 12 residues. Trimming removed 5 bases from V and 6 bases from J, with 11 bases in between. The CDR3 region has the DNA TGTGCCAGCAGTCTCCCGGGTTCCGAGCAGTACTTC. As protein: CASSLPGSEQYF.

This clone was seen only a few times. The CDR3, as DNA: TGTGCCAGCACCCCGGGGGCAACTAATGAAAAACTGTTTTTT. This gives the protein CASTPGATNEKLFF. The V gene is TRBV2, the J gene TRBJ1-4; TRBD1 is a possible D gene (5 bases). CDR1 is SNHLY and CDR2 is FYNNEI in the germline V gene. CDR3 length: 14 residues. V lost 7 bases and J lost 0, with 9 bases in between. Full variable domain (remainder filled in from reference TRBV2 and TRBJ1-4): EPEVTQTPSHQVTQMGQEVILRCVPISNHLYFYWYRQILGQKVEFLVSFYNNEISEKSEIFDDQFSVERPDGSNFTLKIRSTKLEDSAMYFCASTPGATNEKLFFGSGTQLSVL.

DNA of the CDR3: TGTGCCAGCAGTGAAGCTTCCCACCTTCAACTAGCGGGAGGCACAGATACGCAGTATTTT. Its translation is CASSEASHLQLAGGTDTQYF. V usage is TRBV6-1 and J usage is TRBJ2-3, with TRBD2 matching over 11 bases. This CDR3 has 20 residues. V was clipped by 0 bases and J by 1 base; unmatched bases: 12. Germline V gives CDR1 MNHNS, CDR2 SASEGT.

The chain has TRBV6-5 and TRBJ2-3; 9 nucleotides align to TRBD2. Trimming at V came to 2 bases and at J to 6 bases, leaving 3 bases not matched to a gene. Looked up from germline, CDR1 is MNHEY and CDR2 is SVGAGI. The CDR3 contains 14 residues. The DNA for the CDR3 is TGTGCCAGCAGTTACCGAAGCGGGGGGGATACGCAGTATTTT. Its protein is CASSYRSGGDTQYF.

This clone appeared a few times. The CDR3 loop is CAWREDSSSDTQYF. CDR3 coding DNA: TGTGCCTGGAGAGAGGACAGTTCATCAGATACGCAGTATTTT. The chain carries TRBV30 and TRBJ2-3; possibly TRBD1 for D (6 bases). The CDR3 loop spans 14 amino acids. The germline V gene has CDR1 GTSNPN and CDR2 SVGIG (reference sequence). Trimming stripped 3 bases from V and 4 bases from J, with 14 bases between.